A selection of T cell receptor beta chains follows, all from one sample in a study of blood T cell repertoires in COVID-19. Profiled with immunoSEQ multiplex PCR; TCRdb holds only in-frame clones, not every one. The sample yields around 190,000 clones, less than 90% seen once. Sequencing input: PBMCs or T cells enriched from blood (not recorded which). These receptors originate from a woman aged 25 to 45 who had been exposed to COVID-19. Both conserved end residues are part of each CDR3.

J | V | CDR3
TRBJ2-7 | TRBV3-1/TRBV3-2 | CASSQDGGINSYEQYF
TRBJ1-2 | TRBV9 | CASSVGLGVDYGYTF
TRBJ1-6 | TRBV6-6 | CASSFRDSPLHF
TRBJ1-6 | TRBV19 | CASSIDPARNSPLHF
TRBJ2-7 | TRBV10-3 | CAISDIIGGAVGSYEQYF
TRBJ2-5 | TRBV7-3 | CASSLGVEGTQYF
TRBJ1-1 | TRBV3-1/TRBV3-2 | CASSQTTVMNTEAFF
TRBJ2-5 | TRBV9 | CASSPRPSSGGETQYF
TRBJ2-1 | TRBV19 | CASSRGLADAYNEQFF
TRBJ2-2 | TRBV7-9 | CASSLALGLSTNTGELFF
TRBJ1-6 | TRBV7-3 | CASSPGQGLNSPLHF
TRBJ2-5 | TRBV6-5 | CASSYSYGVQETQYF
TRBJ2-7 | TRBV2 | CASRGGGGYEQYF
TRBJ1-2 | TRBV19 | CASSPDRGLRDGYTF
TRBJ1-1 | TRBV2 | CATQTVEAFF
TRBJ1-1 | TRBV27 | CASSFVAGGGTEAFF
TRBJ1-1 | TRBV4-3 | CASSQVEGPAFF
TRBJ1-3 | TRBV7-3 | CASSLQGAGNTIYF
TRBJ1-1 | TRBV5-6 | CASSLAAGTTEAFF
TRBJ1-5 | TRBV19 | CASSTDRFNQPQHF
TRBJ1-2 | TRBV6-5 | CASSYFRSLNYGYTF
TRBJ1-1 | TRBV9 | CASSRSTGGFTEAFF
TRBJ1-4 | TRBV11-2 | CASSPRGGVTNEKLFF
TRBJ2-5 | TRBV6-5 | CASSYVIFGHGAQYF
TRBJ1-1 | TRBV2 | CASVPGVGNTEAFF
TRBJ2-3 | TRBV6-6 | CASSSPGTGLSGMYF
TRBJ2-5 | TRBV12-5 | CASGPLETQETQYF
TRBJ2-1 | TRBV9 | CASSLTGWSEQFF
TRBJ1-2 | TRBV6-5 | CASSYRVNYGYTF
TRBJ2-7 | TRBV7-2 | CASSLSLAGGRPYEQYF
TRBJ2-2 | TRBV5-1 | CASSLVQGAWELFF
TRBJ1-2 | TRBV19 | CASRRTGGEGYTF
TRBJ2-7 | TRBV20-1 | CSADSSYEQYF
TRBJ1-1 | TRBV20-1 | CSASIPADTEAFF
TRBJ1-3 | TRBV19 | CASSLGQVGNTIYF
TRBJ1-2 | TRBV2 | CASRRSMIRDYGYTF
TRBJ1-4 | TRBV19 | CASSKTGNEKLFF
TRBJ2-5 | TRBV19 | CASSIAQRQETQYF
TRBJ2-7 | TRBV2 | CASSSGGYEQYF
TRBJ1-2 | TRBV5-6 | CASSYYRGEGYTF
TRBJ2-1 | TRBV29-1 | CSVNPSSYNEQFF
TRBJ1-4 | TRBV4-2 | CASSQGRGIEKLFF
TRBJ2-7 | TRBV5-8 | CASSPLSRGRALFELYF
TRBJ1-2 | TRBV4-1 | CASSPPLGDRGRSLYGYTF